This T cell receptor (beta chain) is drawn from a study of blood T cell repertoires in COVID-19. Donors of Cohort 3 who recovered were those that had two negative PCRs, clearance, or symptom resolution. In the authors' workflow: The authors estimated nucleated cell counts from reference gene primer amplification. TCRdb's copy holds only in-frame clones and misses some; the assay was immunoSEQ multiplex PCR. That table furnishes V, J and clone size, whereas the DNA furnished D and trimming. The sample lists about 370,000 clones, 80% to 90% occurring once. This clone was counted a single time. This clonotype was obtained from a young man who had recovered from COVID-19. Sample: PBMCs or T cells enriched from blood (not recorded which).

The CDR3 loop is CASSFYRGSLAPAFF. DNA of the CDR3: TGTGCCAGCAGTTTTTACAGGGGTTCCCTCGCACCAGCTTTCTTT. The V and J genes are TRBV27 and TRBJ1-1; 7 bases fit TRBD1. The V gene end was trimmed by 3 bases and the J gene end by 10 bases; junction bases not matched to a gene: 14. The germline CDR1 and CDR2 sequences are MNHEY and SMNVEV (reference sequence). This CDR3 has 15 residues.